These 28 T cell receptor beta chains were sequenced from one sample in a study of T-cell memory formation after mild COVID-19. TCRdb reprocessed the 5' RACE reads with MiXCR, giving one entry per CDR3 protein. Of fewer than 650,000 distinct CDR3 sequences detected, roughly 17% appear once; the ten largest clones hold 8.1%. The sample was PBMCs or a T cell subset sorted from them (not recorded which). The receptors originated from an adult woman who had mild COVID-19 (a few samples of this study predate the infection). Cell type and time point are not known.

The V gene is TRBV24-1, the J gene TRBJ2-1; D not resolved. The CDR3 spans 14 residues. Per the germline V gene, CDR1 is KGHDR and CDR2 is SFDVKD. With 10 bases removed from V and 8 bases from J, the gap between germline ends came to 20 bases. The CDR3 DNA follows: TGTGCCACAGACCCAGGCTGGGATAGGGATGAGCAGTTCTTC. This codes for CATDPGWDRDEQFF.

The rearrangement links TRBV5-5 to TRBJ2-7; D is perhaps TRBD2 (5 bases). This CDR3 is built from 14 residues. In germline, CDR1 is SGHKS, CDR2 YYEKEE (reference sequence). V lost 4 bases to trimming and J lost 4 bases, with 15 bases between them. This CDR3 is CASSPGTWEYEQYF. Here the CDR3 DNA reads TGTGCCAGCAGCCCGGGCACATGGGAGTACGAGCAGTACTTC.

This clonotype was seen a few times. V usage is TRBV5-5 and J usage is TRBJ2-2, with no clear D. The germline V and J ends were trimmed by 0 bases and 4 bases, with 7 bases remaining between them. CDR3 length: 14 residues. Germline V CDR1 and CDR2: SGHKS, YYEKEE (reference sequence). CDR3 coding DNA: TGTGCCAGCAGCTTGGGACACATCACCGGGGAGCTGTTTTTT. Translating it yields CASSLGHITGELFF.

The chain recombines TRBV5-1 with TRBJ2-3; the match to TRBD1 covers 9 bases. This CDR3 is 15 amino acids long. From germline, CDR1 is SGHRS and CDR2 YFSETQ. The J segment lost 1 base and the V segment lost 7 bases, leaving 7 bases of the junction unmatched. The CDR3 is CASCPDRGGTDTQYF. CDR3 bases: TGCGCCAGCTGCCCCGACAGGGGGGGCACAGATACGCAGTATTTT. The full variable domain, its missing parts supplied by reference TRBV5-1 and TRBJ2-3, is KAGVTQTPRYLIKTRGQQVTLSCSPISGHRSVSWYQQTPGQGLQFLFEYFSETQRNKGNFPGRFSGRQFSNSRSEMNVSTLELGDSALYLCASCPDRGGTDTQYFGPGTRLTVL.

This clonotype was seen more than once but under ten times. This chain connects TRBV11-3 to TRBJ2-2, with TRBD1 matching over 10 bases. V gave up 5 bases and J gave up 3 bases; unmatched junction bases: 12. Germline values: CDR1 SGHNT, CDR2 YENEEA. The CDR3 loop spans 18 amino acids. The CDR3 region has the DNA TGTGCCAGCAGCCCATGGGACAGGGGCCCTCCCTACACCGGGGAGCTGTTTTTT. Its protein product is CASSPWDRGPPYTGELFF.

This clonotype showed up just a few times. The genes are TRBV6-5 and TRBJ2-3; no clear D. The CDR3 runs 16 residues. Germline CDR1 and CDR2: MNHEY and SVGAGI. The ends were cut back, 5 bases at V and 0 bases at J, with 15 bases in the middle. CDR3 DNA sequence: TGTGCCAGCAGTCCACTAACCTCGCCTAGCACAGATACGCAGTATTTT. Protein product: CASSPLTSPSTDTQYF.

This clonotype appeared a few times. The rearrangement joins TRBV12-3 or TRBV12-4 to TRBJ2-1; TRBD1 agrees at 11 bases. The length of the CDR3 is 15 residues. The ends lost 7 bases at V and 3 bases at J; junction bases unmatched: 5. The CDR3 reads CASTYGTGGYNEQFF. The CDR3 nucleotides are TGTGCCAGCACATACGGGACAGGGGGCTACAATGAGCAGTTCTTC.

The CDR3 is CASSQVNRLADTQYF. In nucleotides, the CDR3 is TGTGCCAGCAGCCAAGTTAACCGCTTAGCAGATACGCAGTATTTT. This rearrangement joins TRBV3-1 to TRBJ2-3; no clear D gene. V was cut by 1 base and J by 4 bases, with 12 bases left in between. This CDR3 spans 15 amino acids. The germline CDR1 and CDR2 sequences are LGHDT and YNNKEL (reference sequence).

This clonotype was counted ten times or more. The chain carries TRBV7-9 and TRBJ2-7; D ambiguous. Trimming cost V 3 bases and J 6 bases, with 6 bases left between them. The germline gives CDR1 SEHNR, CDR2 FQNEAQ (reference sequence). The CDR3 spans 11 residues. The CDR3 reads CASSFASEQYF. CDR3 coding DNA: TGTGCCAGCAGCTTCGCTAGCGAGCAGTACTTC.

This clonotype was seen a handful of times. The J gene is TRBJ2-7, the V gene TRBV29-1; the match to TRBD1 covers 11 bases. The germline V gene has CDR1 SQVTM and CDR2 ANQGSEA. Germline trimming cut 2 bases from V and 2 bases from J; bases unmatched to any gene: 5. The CDR3 has 15 residues. The CDR3 region is CSVEFQGQGAYEQYF. The CDR3 DNA reads as TGCAGCGTTGAATTTCAGGGACAGGGGGCCTACGAGCAGTACTTC.

The V call is TRBV7-2, the J call TRBJ2-2; 14 nucleotides agree with TRBD2. Unmatched junction bases numbered 6, after V lost 4 bases and J lost 2 bases. The CDR3 runs to 18 residues. CDR1 and CDR2 (germline): SGHTA, FQGNSA. The DNA for the CDR3 is TGTGCCAGCAGCTCCCGACTAGCGGGGGGGCGTAACACCGGGGAGCTGTTTTTT. Its translation is CASSSRLAGGRNTGELFF.

This clonotype was recorded a few times. The chain has TRBV20-1 and TRBJ2-1; 13 bases are a match to TRBD2. Trimming removed 5 bases from V and 7 bases from J; junction bases left unmatched: 8. The CDR3 sequence is 15 residues long. From germline, CDR1 is DFQATT and CDR2 SNEGSKA (reference sequence). This CDR3 reads CSAARLAGGLNEQFF. CDR3 DNA sequence: TGCAGTGCTGCACGACTAGCGGGGGGTTTGAATGAGCAGTTCTTC.

The chain joins TRBV4-3 to TRBJ2-2; TRBD1 agrees at 9 bases. Germline CDR1 is LGHNA and CDR2 is YSLEER. With V trimmed by 0 bases and J by 4 bases, 9 bases remained unmatched. This CDR3 spans 18 amino acids. The CDR3 region is CASSQETLTGGFTGELFF. CDR3 DNA sequence: TGCGCCAGCAGCCAAGAGACCTTAACAGGGGGCTTCACCGGGGAGCTGTTTTTT.

This chain uses TRBV6-2 or TRBV6-3 with TRBJ2-2, with TRBD1 matching 7 bases. This CDR3 has 14 residues. J lost 3 bases, V lost 6 bases, and 4 bases had no gene match. Looked up from germline, CDR1 is MNHEY and CDR2 is SVGEGT. The CDR3: CASRSQGHTGELFF. As DNA, the CDR3 is TGTGCCAGCAGATCACAGGGGCACACCGGGGAGCTGTTTTTT.

The genes are TRBV20-1 and TRBJ2-7, with 8 positions matching TRBD1. CDR3 length: 14 amino acids. Germline trimming cut 0 bases from V and 5 bases from J; bases unmatched to any gene: 6. Per the germline V gene, CDR1 is DFQATT and CDR2 is SNEGSKA (reference sequence). The CDR3 region has the DNA TGCAGTGCTAGAGATGATGCAGGGGGCAACGAGCAGTACTTC. Protein sequence: CSARDDAGGNEQYF.

This clonotype has only a few counts. The J gene is TRBJ2-3, the V gene TRBV5-1; 9 bases match TRBD1. CDR1 is SGHRS, CDR2 YFSETQ, per germline. With 4 bases clipped from V and 5 bases from J, the junction kept 5 bases outside the gene matches. CDR3 length: 14 amino acids. CDR3: CASSLRDREDTQYF. The CDR3 DNA follows: TGCGCCAGCAGCCTCCGGGACAGGGAAGATACGCAGTATTTT.

The chain has TRBV12-3 or TRBV12-4 and TRBJ2-4; a possible D gene is TRBD2 (6 bases). V lost 0 bases to trimming and J lost 0 bases, with 15 bases between them. The CDR3 length is 18 residues. The CDR3 region is CASSLARRGLLAKNIQYF. The CDR3, as DNA: TGTGCCAGCAGTTTAGCGCGGAGGGGCCTACTAGCCAAAAACATTCAGTACTTC.

This sequence joins TRBV9 and TRBJ2-5; D possibly corresponds to TRBD2 (6 bases). The CDR3 has 15 residues. The germline V gene has CDR1 SGDLS and CDR2 YYNGEE. V was clipped by 5 bases and J by 7 bases, with 21 bases between them. CDR3 DNA: TGTGCCAGCAGTGGAACTGGGGAGGTCAGTGGGACCCAGTACTTC. As protein: CASSGTGEVSGTQYF.

The chain has TRBV25-1 and TRBJ2-4, with D hard to call. Between the trimmed V and J ends, which lost 3 bases and 0 bases, there was a span of 9 bases. This CDR3 region has 15 residues. Germline CDR1 is MGHDK and CDR2 is SYGVNS. CDR3 sequence reads: CASSEGSRAKNIQYF. In DNA, the CDR3 is TGTGCCAGCAGTGAGGGCTCGCGAGCCAAAAACATTCAGTACTTC.

This clonotype was seen more than once but under ten times. The V call is TRBV29-1, the J call TRBJ2-3; 14 bases are shared with TRBD2. This CDR3 region has 14 residues. Germline CDR1 and CDR2: SQVTM and ANQGSEA. The J segment lost 4 bases and the V segment lost 5 bases, leaving 2 bases of the junction unmatched. CDR3 residues: CSVSGLAGADTQYF. CDR3 coding DNA: TGCAGCGTTTCGGGACTAGCGGGAGCAGATACGCAGTATTTT.

The rearrangement uses TRBV6-2 or TRBV6-3 and TRBJ2-7, with 7 nucleotides matching TRBD1. Germline V CDR1 and CDR2: MNHEY, SVGEGT. The J segment lost 2 bases and the V segment lost 7 bases, leaving 8 bases of the junction unmatched. This CDR3 comprises 14 residues. For the CDR3, the DNA is TGTGCCAGCAAGGGCGACAGGGTAGCCTACGAGCAGTACTTC. This translates into CASKGDRVAYEQYF.

The rearrangement uses TRBV9 and TRBJ1-2; D not certain. V was clipped by 0 bases and J by 8 bases, with 14 bases between them. The CDR3 length is 14 residues. Germline values: CDR1 SGDLS, CDR2 YYNGEE. Here the CDR3 DNA reads TGTGCCAGCAGCGTAGTTCCCGGACGAAGCGGCTACACCTTC. This codes for CASSVVPGRSGYTF.

This chain connects TRBV9 to TRBJ2-3; D may match TRBD1 or TRBD2 (7 bases each). CDR1 is SGDLS and CDR2 is YYNGEE in the germline V gene. This CDR3 is 16 amino acids long. The germline V and J ends were trimmed by 4 bases and 6 bases, with 21 bases remaining between them. CDR3 loop: CASSPPRGGGSDTQYF. CDR3 coding DNA: TGTGCCAGCAGCCCCCCCAGGGGGGGCGGGAGCGATACGCAGTATTTT.

V and J are TRBV7-2 and TRBJ2-2; no definite D call. The CDR3 covers 13 residues. V was pared by 1 base and J by 7 bases, with 7 bases between. Germline V gives CDR1 SGHTA, CDR2 FQGNSA. The CDR3 loop reads CASSLEVVGELFF. The CDR3 DNA is TGTGCCAGCAGCTTAGAGGTGGTCGGGGAGCTGTTTTTT.

The chain has TRBV6-2 or TRBV6-3 and TRBJ1-5; no definite D call. V was trimmed by 1 base and J by 6 bases, leaving 10 bases between them. This CDR3 comprises 14 residues. In germline, CDR1 is MNHEY, CDR2 SVGEGT. The CDR3, as DNA: TGTGCCAGCAGTTACTTGTGGGCGGGTCAGCCCCAGCATTTT. Translated, it gives CASSYLWAGQPQHF.

This clonotype was detected a few times. The chain recombines TRBV14 with TRBJ2-7, with TRBD2 identical over 8 bases. The CDR3 length is 19 residues. Germline-derived CDR1 and CDR2 are SGHDN and FVKESK. Trimming removed 2 bases from V and 1 base from J; junction bases left unmatched: 16. CDR3 loop: CASSQRIIREGIRSYEQYF. The CDR3 DNA sequence: TGTGCCAGCAGCCAACGGATTATTCGGGAGGGGATCAGATCCTACGAGCAGTACTTC.

The table lists this clonotype with a few counts. This chain uses TRBV6-5 with TRBJ2-1, with 13 bases aligning to TRBD2. Per the germline V gene, CDR1 is MNHEY and CDR2 is SVGAGI. V was clipped by 5 bases and J by 6 bases; unmatched bases: 1. There are 14 residues in the CDR3. The DNA of the CDR3 is TGTGCCAGCAGTGGACTAGCGGGGGTCAATGAGCAGTTCTTC. Residues: CASSGLAGVNEQFF.

This clonotype was observed a few times. V is TRBV6-5 and J is TRBJ2-1; D may match TRBD1 or TRBD2 (5 bases each). V was clipped by 6 bases and J by 7 bases, with 19 bases between them. The CDR3 sequence is 15 residues long. Germline loops: CDR1 MNHEY, CDR2 SVGAGI. CDR3 residues: CASSRDHSARNEQFF. CDR3 DNA sequence: TGTGCCAGCAGCAGGGACCATAGTGCCCGGAATGAGCAGTTCTTC.